Listed below are T cell receptor beta chains from one sample, sequenced in a study of T cell changes during pregnancy in multiple sclerosis. The data were produced by immunoSEQ multiplex PCR, yet TCRdb's version contains in-frame clones alone and is incomplete. The sample includes tens of thousands of clones, roughly nine tenths of them seen just once. The input for sequencing was CD4+ T cells from peripheral blood mononuclear cells, taken in the third trimester of pregnancy. The receptors stem from a female donor in good health, enrolled as a control in a pregnancy study. Each CDR3 is given without its conserved first and last residue. Each record gives: clone size, V gene, J gene, CDR3 protein. Clone size is given for some rows only: seen once, a few or many times, or a class if the clone is expanded.

clone size: NA; V gene: TRBV10-3; J gene: TRBJ1-2; CDR3 protein: AISEGQGRFCT
clone size: NA; V gene: TRBV18; J gene: TRBJ2-1; CDR3 protein: ASSPRQGPHEQF
clone size: NA; V gene: TRBV6-5; J gene: TRBJ1-1; CDR3 protein: ASSLDRKNTEAF
clone size: NA; V gene: TRBV7-2; J gene: TRBJ2-5; CDR3 protein: ASSSEMEETQY
clone size: NA; V gene: TRBV4-1; J gene: TRBJ1-1; CDR3 protein: ASSQFPGQRTEAF
clone size: NA; V gene: TRBV7-9; J gene: TRBJ2-3; CDR3 protein: ASSPITSGSADTQY
clone size: NA; V gene: TRBV19; J gene: TRBJ1-3; CDR3 protein: ASSIAGSGNTIY
clone size: NA; V gene: TRBV6-1; J gene: TRBJ1-2; CDR3 protein: ASSGRGGSFYGYT
clone size: NA; V gene: TRBV20-1; J gene: TRBJ1-2; CDR3 protein: SARAGGGYT
clone size: once; V gene: TRBV28; J gene: TRBJ2-3; CDR3 protein: ASSSTSTDTQY
clone size: NA; V gene: TRBV11-2; J gene: TRBJ2-1; CDR3 protein: ASSLDRGGANEQF
clone size: NA; V gene: TRBV30; J gene: TRBJ2-3; CDR3 protein: AGGGLRADTQY
clone size: NA; V gene: TRBV5-4; J gene: TRBJ2-4; CDR3 protein: ASSLPGLAGGGAKNIQY
clone size: NA; V gene: TRBV7-9; J gene: TRBJ1-1; CDR3 protein: ASSLGQRTEAF
clone size: once; V gene: TRBV5-5; J gene: TRBJ1-1; CDR3 protein: ASSLYDMNTEAF
clone size: once; V gene: TRBV6-5; J gene: TRBJ1-3; CDR3 protein: ASTPTGGAGNTIY
clone size: NA; V gene: TRBV10-3; J gene: TRBJ1-4; CDR3 protein: ASEDREGEKLF
clone size: NA; V gene: TRBV5-4; J gene: TRBJ2-2; CDR3 protein: ASSLVGGARTGELF
clone size: NA; V gene: TRBV5-5; J gene: TRBJ1-1; CDR3 protein: ASSLGRTNTEAF
clone size: NA; V gene: TRBV13; J gene: TRBJ2-5; CDR3 protein: ASSPGLARETQY
clone size: NA; V gene: TRBV18; J gene: TRBJ1-1; CDR3 protein: ASSQLGGSNTEAF
clone size: NA; V gene: TRBV6-5; J gene: TRBJ2-7; CDR3 protein: ASTRQGNYEQY
clone size: NA; V gene: TRBV5-1; J gene: TRBJ1-6; CDR3 protein: ASSLTSGNSPLH
clone size: NA; V gene: TRBV11-1; J gene: TRBJ1-1; CDR3 protein: ASSWKTGNTEAF
clone size: NA; V gene: TRBV28; J gene: TRBJ1-1; CDR3 protein: ASSLIGGGNTEAF
clone size: NA; V gene: TRBV27; J gene: TRBJ1-2; CDR3 protein: ASSLNRVSGYT
clone size: NA; V gene: TRBV5-1; J gene: TRBJ2-7; CDR3 protein: ASSLDSPGTVHEQY
clone size: NA; V gene: TRBV2; J gene: TRBJ1-2; CDR3 protein: ASSDGSNYGYT
clone size: NA; V gene: TRBV7-2; J gene: TRBJ2-1; CDR3 protein: ASSLGGLAGIIEQF
clone size: NA; V gene: TRBV7-9; J gene: TRBJ2-3; CDR3 protein: ASSLRTGGLTDTQY
clone size: NA; V gene: TRBV5-1; J gene: TRBJ1-5; CDR3 protein: ASRQGSNQPQH
clone size: NA; V gene: TRBV27; J gene: TRBJ2-3; CDR3 protein: ASSGPVTDTQY
clone size: few; V gene: TRBV19; J gene: TRBJ2-5; CDR3 protein: ASSWRRGSETQY
clone size: NA; V gene: TRBV19; J gene: TRBJ2-5; CDR3 protein: ASSIGTGVGETQY